This T cell receptor (beta chain) stems from a study of T cell changes during pregnancy in multiple sclerosis. Method: immunoSEQ multiplex PCR; TCRdb's copy keeps in-frame clones and lacks some. The sample consists of about 69,000 clones, about 88% of them appearing once. V lost 3 bases and J 4 bases, leaving 10 bases between the germline ends. The CDR3 length is 14 residues. Germline CDR1 is SGHDT and CDR2 is YYEEEE. The source material was peripheral blood, sampled before pregnancy. This chain connects TRBV5-6 to TRBJ2-2; D perhaps matches TRBD2 (5 bases). This receptor was taken from a female donor with multiple sclerosis, enrolled in a pregnancy study. The CDR3 DNA reads as TGTGCCAGCAGCTCCGGGGATGTCACCGGGGAGCTGTTTTTT. Protein sequence: CASSSGDVTGELFF.